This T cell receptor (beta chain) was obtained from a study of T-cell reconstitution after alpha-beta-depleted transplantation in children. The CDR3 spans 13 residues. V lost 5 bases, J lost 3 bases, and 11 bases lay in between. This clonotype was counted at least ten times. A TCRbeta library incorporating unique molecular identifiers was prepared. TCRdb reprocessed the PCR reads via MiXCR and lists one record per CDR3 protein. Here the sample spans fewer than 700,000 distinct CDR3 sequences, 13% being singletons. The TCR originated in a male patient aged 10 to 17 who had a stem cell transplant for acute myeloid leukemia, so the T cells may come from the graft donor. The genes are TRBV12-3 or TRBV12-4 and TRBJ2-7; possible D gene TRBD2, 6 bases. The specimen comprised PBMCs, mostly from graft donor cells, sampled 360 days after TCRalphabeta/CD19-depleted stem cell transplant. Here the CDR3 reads CASSRDSHYEQYF. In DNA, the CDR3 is TGTGCCAGCAGTCGGGACTCACACTACGAGCAGTACTTC.